This T cell receptor (beta chain) emerged from a study of blood T cell repertoires in COVID-19. For the study at large: Whether acute or convalescent, the COVID-19 samples came from the United States, Italy and Spain. Sources were T cells, B-cell-depleted T cells, or PBMCs; the material itself was cDNA or gDNA.

Germline V gene sequence: CDR1 SGHAT, CDR2 FQNNGV. CDR3 length: 13 residues. The J segment lost 4 bases and the V segment lost 6 bases, leaving 4 bases of the junction unmatched. Original methodology: Estimation of nucleated cell counts relied on the amplification of reference gene primers. Sequencing used immunoSEQ multiplex PCR; TCRdb keeps in-frame clones, though not all of them. That table is the source of V, J and clone size, and D and trimming were worked out from the DNA. The data contain roughly 43,000 clones, more than 75% of them singletons. The source material was peripheral blood. V gene TRBV11-2 combines with J gene TRBJ1-2; 8 nucleotides align to TRBD1. The origin of this receptor is a human donor in a cohort sampled during active COVID-19. CDR3 sequence reads: CASSTTGAYGYTF. The CDR3, as DNA: TGTGCCAGCAGTACGACAGGGGCCTATGGCTACACCTTC. The entire variable domain, with the rest obtained from reference TRBV11-2 and TRBJ1-2, is as follows: EAGVAQSPRYKIIEKRQSVAFWCNPISGHATLYWYQQILGQGPKLLIQFQNNGVVDDSQLPKDRFSAERLKGVDSTLKIQPAKLEDSAVYLCASSTTGAYGYTFGSGTRLTVV.